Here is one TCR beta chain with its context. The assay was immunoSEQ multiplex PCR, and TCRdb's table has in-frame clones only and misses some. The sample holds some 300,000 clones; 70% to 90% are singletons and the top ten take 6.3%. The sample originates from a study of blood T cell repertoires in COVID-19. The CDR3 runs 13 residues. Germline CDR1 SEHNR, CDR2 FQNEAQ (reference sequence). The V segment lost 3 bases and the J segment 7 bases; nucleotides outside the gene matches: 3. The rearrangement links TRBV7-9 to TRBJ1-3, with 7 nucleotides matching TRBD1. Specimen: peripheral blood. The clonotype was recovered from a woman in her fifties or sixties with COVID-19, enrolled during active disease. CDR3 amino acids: CASSLEQGNTIYF. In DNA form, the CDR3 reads TGTGCCAGCAGCTTGGAACAGGGGAACACCATATATTTT.